This TCR beta chain was retrieved from a study of T cell responses to AZD1222 COVID-19 vaccine. Trimming took off 0 bases at V and 0 bases at J, with 10 bases between the two ends. CDR3 length: 15 residues. Germline V gives CDR1 SGDLS, CDR2 YYNGEE. Study-level results: The number of AZD1222 recipients seropositive at baseline was only 5 to 7. Spike-specific TCR breadth and depth grew following two AZD1222 doses. The donor cohort was predominantly white British with a female majority, and clonal diversity may have been underestimated.

Pooling covered second doses at about 4 or about 12 weeks. This clone was observed once. Antigen specificity is unknown. Assay: immunoSEQ multiplex PCR; the TCRdb copy retains only in-frame clones and omits some. The data contain fewer than 120,000 clones, about 94% of them seen just once; the ten biggest clones take up 2.9%. This clonotype originated in an adult who received the AZD1222 COVID-19 vaccine. The V call is TRBV9, the J call TRBJ2-7; D unclear. The sequencing used peripheral blood, collected 28 days after the second AZD1222 dose. The CDR3 protein is CASSVDPMSSYEQYF. The DNA of the CDR3 is TGTGCCAGCAGCGTAGACCCAATGAGCTCCTACGAGCAGTACTTC.